The sample holds many counts of the clone carrying this T cell receptor (beta chain). The sample comes from a study of T-cell reconstitution after alpha-beta-depleted transplantation in children. The library targeted TCRbeta and was prepared with unique molecular identifiers. TCRdb re-called the PCR reads with MiXCR, one entry per CDR3 protein. This sample yields 200,000 to 250,000 distinct CDR3 sequences, of which about a tenth are seen a single time; about 6.2% belongs to the top ten. The ends were cut back, 7 bases at V and 3 bases at J, with 7 bases in the middle. The CDR3 is 12 residues long. Germline CDR1 reads SGHVS; CDR2 reads FQNEAQ.

V usage is TRBV7-8 and J usage is TRBJ1-5; D uncertain. This specimen consisted of PBMCs from the stem cell graft donor, obtained from the stem cell graft. The TCR comes from a human donor who donated a stem cell graft to a child with acute lymphoblastic leukemia. Here the CDR3 DNA reads TGTGCCAGCACTGAACCCAATCAGCCCCAGCATTTT. As protein: CASTEPNQPQHF.